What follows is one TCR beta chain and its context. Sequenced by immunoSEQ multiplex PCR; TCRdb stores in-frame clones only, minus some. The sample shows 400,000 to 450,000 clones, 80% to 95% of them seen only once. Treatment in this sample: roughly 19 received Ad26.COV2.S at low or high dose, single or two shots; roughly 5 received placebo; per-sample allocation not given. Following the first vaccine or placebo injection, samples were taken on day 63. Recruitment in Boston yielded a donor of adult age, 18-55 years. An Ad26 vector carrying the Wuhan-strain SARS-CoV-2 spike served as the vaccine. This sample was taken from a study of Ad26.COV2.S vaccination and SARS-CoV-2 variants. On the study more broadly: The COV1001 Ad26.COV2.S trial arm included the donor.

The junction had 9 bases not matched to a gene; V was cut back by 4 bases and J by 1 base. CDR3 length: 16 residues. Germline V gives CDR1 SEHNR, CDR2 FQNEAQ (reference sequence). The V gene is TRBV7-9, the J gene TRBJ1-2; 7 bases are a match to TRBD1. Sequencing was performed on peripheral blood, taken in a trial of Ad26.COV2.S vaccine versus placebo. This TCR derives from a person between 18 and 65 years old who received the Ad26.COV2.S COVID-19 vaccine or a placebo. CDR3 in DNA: TGTGCCAGCAGCTCATCCGGGACAGAATATAACTATGGCTACACCTTC. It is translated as CASSSSGTEYNYGYTF.